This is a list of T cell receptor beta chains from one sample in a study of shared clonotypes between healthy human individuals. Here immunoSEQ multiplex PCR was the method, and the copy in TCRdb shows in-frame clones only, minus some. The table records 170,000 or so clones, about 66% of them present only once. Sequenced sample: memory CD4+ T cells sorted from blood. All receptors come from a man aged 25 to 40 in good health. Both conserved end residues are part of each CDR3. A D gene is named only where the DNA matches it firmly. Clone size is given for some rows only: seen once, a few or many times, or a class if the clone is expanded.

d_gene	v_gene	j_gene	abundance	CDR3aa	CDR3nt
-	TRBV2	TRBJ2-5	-	CASSAGQQETQYF	TGTGCCAGCAGCGCAGGACAGCAAGAGACCCAGTACTTC
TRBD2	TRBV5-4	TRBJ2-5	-	CASSLGGLEQETQYF	TGTGCCAGCAGCTTGGGGGGACTAGAGCAAGAGACCCAGTACTTC
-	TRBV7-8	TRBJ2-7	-	CASSLELREYLYEQYF	TGTGCCAGCAGCTTAGAATTACGGGAGTATCTCTACGAGCAGTACTTC
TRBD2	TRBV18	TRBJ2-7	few	CASSPDSGRPGDYEQYF	TGTGCCAGCTCACCAGATAGCGGGAGGCCAGGGGACTACGAGCAGTACTTC
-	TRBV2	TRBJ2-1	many	CASRFDNEQFF	TGTGCCAGCAGATTCGACAATGAGCAGTTCTTC
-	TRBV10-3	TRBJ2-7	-	CAISESRGKSYEQYF	TGTGCCATCAGTGAGTCTAGGGGGAAGTCCTACGAGCAGTACTTC
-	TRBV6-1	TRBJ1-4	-	CASTPGGTNEKLFF	TGTGCCAGCACGCCGGGGGGGACTAATGAAAAACTGTTTTTT
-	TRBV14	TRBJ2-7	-	CASSQDWGWQYF	TGTGCCAGCAGCCAAGATTGGGGATGGCAGTACTTC
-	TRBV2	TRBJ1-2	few	CASSGQVSPNYGYTF	TGTGCCAGCAGTGGACAGGTTAGCCCCAACTATGGCTACACCTTC
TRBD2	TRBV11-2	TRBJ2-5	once	CASSRRGSGRVQETQYF	TGTGCCAGCAGCCGCCGGGGGAGCGGGAGGGTACAAGAGACCCAGTACTTC
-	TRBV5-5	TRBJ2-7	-	CASSLWTEAPGRHF	TGTGCCAGCAGCTTGTGGACAGAGGCGCCTGGGAGGCACTTC
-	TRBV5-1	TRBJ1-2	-	CASRREGIYGYTF	TGCGCCAGCAGGAGGGAGGGCATCTATGGCTACACCTTC
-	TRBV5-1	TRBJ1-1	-	CASSLALARGTEAFF	TGCGCCAGCAGCTTGGCGTTGGCTAGGGGGACTGAAGCTTTCTTT
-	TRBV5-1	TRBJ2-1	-	CASTRDSYNEQFF	TGCGCCAGCACTCGGGACTCCTACAATGAGCAGTTCTTC
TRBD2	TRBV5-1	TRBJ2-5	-	CASSLGGSAGGETQYF	TGCGCCAGCAGCTTGGGAGGGTCAGCGGGAGGAGAGACCCAGTACTTC
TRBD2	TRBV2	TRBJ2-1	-	CASSFSGLAGVYNEQFF	TGTGCCAGCAGTTTCTCGGGACTAGCGGGAGTATACAATGAGCAGTTCTTC
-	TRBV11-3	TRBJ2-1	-	CASSFGTLWDNEQFF	TGTGCCAGCAGCTTCGGGACCCTGTGGGACAATGAGCAGTTCTTC
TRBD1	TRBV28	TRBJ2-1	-	CASSTLRDRAINEQFF	TGTGCCAGCAGCACCCTCCGGGACAGGGCAATCAATGAGCAGTTCTTC
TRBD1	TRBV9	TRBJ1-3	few	CASSVEDRSSGNTIYF	TGTGCCAGCAGCGTAGAGGACAGGAGCTCTGGAAACACCATATATTTT
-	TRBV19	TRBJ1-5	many	CASRTHSNQPQHF	TGTGCCAGTCGCACCCATAGCAATCAGCCCCAGCATTTT
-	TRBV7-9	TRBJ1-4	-	CASSFSNPGSGEKLFF	TGTGCCAGCAGCTTTTCCAACCCAGGGTCGGGTGAAAAACTGTTTTTT
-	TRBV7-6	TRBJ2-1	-	CASSLTQGLGYNEQFF	TGTGCCAGCAGCCTGACACAGGGTTTAGGCTACAATGAGCAGTTCTTC
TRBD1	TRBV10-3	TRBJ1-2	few	CAISTTGNYGYTF	TGTGCCATCAGCACGACAGGGAACTATGGCTACACCTTC
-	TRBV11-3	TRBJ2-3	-	CASSLVVRNTDTQYF	TGTGCCAGCAGCTTAGTTGTCAGAAACACAGATACGCAGTATTTT
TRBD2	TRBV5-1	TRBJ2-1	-	CASSFLAGGPSNEQFF	TGCGCCAGCAGCTTCCTAGCGGGAGGGCCCTCGAATGAGCAGTTCTTC
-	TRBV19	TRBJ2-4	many	CASSIPSGEDIQYF	TGTGCCAGTAGTATACCATCGGGAGAGGACATTCAGTACTTC
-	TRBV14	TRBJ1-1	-	CASSQDIVNTEAFF	TGTGCCAGCAGCCAAGACATCGTGAACACTGAAGCTTTCTTT
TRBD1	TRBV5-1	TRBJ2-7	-	CASLPTIGQGWDEQYF	TGCGCCAGCCTACCAACGATCGGACAGGGTTGGGACGAGCAGTACTTC
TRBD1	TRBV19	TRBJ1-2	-	CASSLGQGGYTF	TGTGCCAGTAGTCTGGGACAGGGAGGCTACACCTTC
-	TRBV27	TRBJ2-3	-	CASSKYTDTQYF	TGTGCCAGCAGCAAGTACACAGATACGCAGTATTTT
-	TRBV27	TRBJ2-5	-	CASTFGARETQYF	TGTGCCAGCACCTTCGGGGCCCGAGAGACCCAGTACTTC
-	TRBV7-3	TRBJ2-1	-	CASSLTSFGEQFF	TGTGCCAGCAGCTTGACTAGTTTTGGTGAGCAGTTCTTC
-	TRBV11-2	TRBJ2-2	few	CASTLRAGWSISTGELFF	TGTGCCAGCACCCTCAGAGCAGGGTGGAGTATATCCACCGGGGAGCTGTTTTTT
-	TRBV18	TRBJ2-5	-	CASSPGLGRFVQETQYF	TGTGCCAGCTCACCCGGTTTAGGGCGGTTTGTCCAAGAGACCCAGTACTTC
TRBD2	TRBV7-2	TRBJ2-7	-	CASSRGGSGRPIYEQYF	TGTGCCAGCAGTAGGGGGGGCAGCGGGAGGCCAATCTACGAGCAGTACTTC
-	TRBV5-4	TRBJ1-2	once	CASSPDGNYGYTF	TGTGCCAGCAGCCCTGATGGTAACTATGGCTACACCTTC
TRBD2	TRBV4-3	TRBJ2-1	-	CASSQAGGSGEQFF	TGCGCCAGCAGCCAAGCCGGCGGGAGTGGCGAGCAGTTCTTC
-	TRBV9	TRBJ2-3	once	CASSPTPSTDTQYF	TGTGCCAGCAGCCCCACACCTAGCACAGATACGCAGTATTTT
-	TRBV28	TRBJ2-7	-	CASSFSGVSYEQYF	TGTGCCAGCAGTTTTTCCGGGGTTTCCTACGAGCAGTACTTC
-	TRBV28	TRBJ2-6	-	CASNPRGGSVGANVLTF	TGTGCCAGCAATCCGCGCGGGGGCAGCGTTGGGGCCAACGTCCTGACTTTC
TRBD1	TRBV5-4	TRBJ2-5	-	CASSSGQGRETQYF	TGTGCCAGCAGCTCCGGACAGGGGAGAGAGACCCAGTACTTC
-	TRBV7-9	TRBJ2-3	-	CASSWSGSTDTQYF	TGTGCCAGCAGCTGGAGCGGGAGCACAGATACGCAGTATTTT